The clone carrying this T cell receptor beta chain appeared once. This record belongs to a study of blood T cell repertoires in COVID-19. Study overall: The United States, Italy and Spain provided the acute and convalescent COVID-19 samples. The cDNA or gDNA used as material had been derived from T cells, B-cell-depleted T cells, or PBMCs.

The authors' processing: Reference gene primer amplification gave nucleated cell count estimates. The method was immunoSEQ multiplex PCR; TCRdb's version includes in-frame clones alone and lacks a portion of them. The DNA was the basis for D and trimming; V, J and clone size are from that table. The table lists fewer than 300,000 clones, around 87% of them singletons. The CDR3 consists of 16 residues. Looked up from germline, CDR1 is KGHDR and CDR2 is SFDVKD. Trimming pared 1 base from V and 4 bases from J, leaving 13 bases between. Sequences were obtained from peripheral blood. This receptor was taken from a woman in her 50s with acute or convalescent COVID-19. The gene calls are TRBV24-1 and TRBJ2-1; D is unresolved. Here the CDR3 reads CATSDFKRSLYNEQFF. CDR3 bases: TGTGCCACCAGTGATTTCAAGCGAAGCCTATACAATGAGCAGTTCTTC.